The clone carrying this T cell receptor (beta chain) was detected once. The source of the sample is a study of blood T cell repertoires in COVID-19. Participants reported their clinical history, and cohort assignment relied on those reports. Deletions cut 6 bases from V and 1 base from J, with 9 bases between. Germline CDR1 is LNHDA and CDR2 is SQIVND (reference sequence). The CDR3 length is 13 residues. Profiled with immunoSEQ multiplex PCR; TCRdb holds only in-frame clones, not every one. Of around 130,000 clones in the sample, roughly 80% were seen once. The chain carries TRBV19 and TRBJ1-1; no clear D. The TCR sequence derives from a man aged 25-45 years who had recovered from COVID-19. The sample comprised PBMCs or T cells enriched from blood (not recorded which). The CDR3 nucleotides are TGTGCCAGTAGCATACAGTCGAACACTGAAGCTTTCTTT. This encodes CASSIQSNTEAFF.